These 11 T cell receptor beta chains were all obtained from the same sample, sequenced in a study of regulatory T cells in long-lasting Graves disease. Specified time point: persistent/refractory GD, antithyroid drugs over 5 years with positive TRAb. PBMC RNA was the source of the TCR library. Library construction for TCR beta used iRepertoire HTBI primers and Arm-PCR of CDR3 regions. TCRdb analysed the multiplex PCR reads with MiXCR anew, one entry per CDR3 protein. The repertoire has 400,000 to 600,000 distinct CDR3 sequences, about 22% of them found once; the top ten carry roughly 7%. The sample was peripheral blood mononuclear cells (PBMCs), taken when the disease was refractory, from a patient treated with antithyroid drugs. Every receptor here comes from a female donor with Graves disease.

V gene TRBV27 combines with J gene TRBJ2-7; TRBD2 agrees at 8 bases. Germline assignment: CDR1 MNHEY and CDR2 SMNVEV (reference sequence). The CDR3 is 17 amino acids. V dropped 5 bases and J dropped 2; count of bases not matched to a gene: 14. CDR3 sequence reads: CASSVLTPGLDTYEQYF. CDR3 sequence (DNA): TGTGCCAGCAGTGTCCTAACTCCGGGACTAGATACCTACGAGCAGTACTTC.

This clonotype was picked up a small number of times. The chain carries TRBV6-2 or TRBV6-3 and TRBJ2-2, with 9 bases matching TRBD1. Losses at the gene ends were 8 bases for V and 6 bases for J; bases not matched to a gene: 10. The length of the CDR3 is 15 residues. CDR1 is MNHEY and CDR2 is SVGEGT in the germline V gene. The DNA for the CDR3 is TGTGCCAGCCGAAGGACAGGGGAAGGCCCCGGGGAGCTGTTTTTT. Amino acid sequence: CASRRTGEGPGELFF.

The sample holds a few counts of this clonotype. The chain combines TRBV29-1 with TRBJ1-1, with 9 positions matching TRBD1. Germline V gene data show CDR1 as SQVTM and CDR2 as ANQGSEA. Trimming removed 5 bases from V and 10 bases from J; junction bases left unmatched: 5. This CDR3 comprises 11 residues. CDR3 in DNA: TGCAGCGTTAGACAGGGGGGGGGAGCTTTCTTT. It translates to CSVRQGGGAFF.

The chain couples TRBV4-3 to TRBJ2-2; TRBD2 might be the D (5 bases). The V gene lost 3 bases and the J gene lost 6 bases, with 17 bases spanning the gap. The CDR3 contains 16 residues. The V gene's germline CDR1 is LGHNA and CDR2 YSLEER. CDR3: CASSHLGEGVAGELFF. The DNA of the CDR3 is TGCGCCAGCAGCCACCTGGGAGAAGGAGTCGCCGGGGAGCTGTTTTTT.

The chain uses TRBV9 and TRBJ2-7; 10 bases map to TRBD1. Germline V gene data show CDR1 as SGDLS and CDR2 as YYNGEE. The V and J ends lost 5 bases and 7 bases, in that order; junction bases with no gene match: 15. The CDR3 totals 16 residues. The CDR3 here is CASSTTGTGARREQYF. Written as DNA, the CDR3 is TGTGCCAGCAGTACAACCGGGACAGGGGCCAGGAGGGAGCAGTACTTC.

The chain couples TRBV3-1 to TRBJ2-7; D might be TRBD1 or TRBD2, each matching 5 bases. Trimming removed 2 bases from V and 5 bases from J, with 16 bases in between. Per germline, CDR1 LGHDT and CDR2 YNNKEL (reference sequence). This CDR3 region has 15 residues. The CDR3 nucleotides read TGTGCCAGCAGCCAATCCCGGGACCTCCTCGACGAGCAGTACTTC. Encoded protein: CASSQSRDLLDEQYF.

A few counts support this clonotype. The CDR3 loop reads CASSLELAHQGEQYF. CDR3 nucleotide sequence: TGCGCCAGCAGCTTGGAACTAGCGCATCAGGGTGAGCAGTACTTC. The chain couples TRBV5-1 to TRBJ2-7, with TRBD2 matching 7 bases. Germline lookup yields CDR1 SGHRS and CDR2 YFSETQ. This CDR3 comprises 15 residues. After removal of 0 bases from V and 7 bases from J, the junction contained 10 bases not matched to a gene.

The chain has TRBV4-1 and TRBJ2-2, with D perhaps matching TRBD1 or TRBD2 (5 bases each). CDR1 is MGHRA and CDR2 is YSYEKL in the germline V gene. V was shortened by 4 bases and J by 2 bases, with 14 bases between the two germline ends. The CDR3 is 16 amino acids. CDR3 bases: TGCGCCAGCAGCCGACTACACCAGGGAAACACCGGGGAGCTGTTTTTT. It encodes CASSRLHQGNTGELFF.

This clonotype was recorded at least ten times. The rearrangement uses TRBV11-2 and TRBJ1-4, with 8 bases matching TRBD1. The CDR3 covers 17 residues. Germline V CDR1 and CDR2: SGHAT, FQNNGV. The junction had 7 bases not matched to a gene; V was cut back by 1 base and J by 3 bases. Here the CDR3 DNA reads TGTGCCAGCAGCTTAGCTGGCAGGGGGCAGTCTAATGAAAAACTGTTTTTT. Translation gives CASSLAGRGQSNEKLFF.

J is TRBJ1-1 and V is TRBV9, with 7 bases lining up with TRBD1. This CDR3 spans 16 amino acids. CDR1 is SGDLS, CDR2 YYNGEE, per germline. V lost 3 bases to trimming and J lost 1 base; unmatched junction nucleotides: 9. The CDR3, as DNA: TGTGCCAGCAGCGCCAAGACAGGGCTTGGGAACACTGAAGCTTTCTTT. Amino acid sequence: CASSAKTGLGNTEAFF.

To note about this clonotype: One junction end disagrees with the germline gene, perhaps due to a read error. V gene TRBV7-3 combines with J gene TRBJ1-2, with D perhaps matching TRBD1 (5 bases). This CDR3 region has 16 residues. Germline V gene sequence: CDR1 SGHTA, CDR2 FQGTGA. The CDR3 bases are TGCGCCAGCAGCCCCACGGACACCCCGGCAAACTATGGCTACACCTTC. Protein: CASSPTDTPANYGYTF. Looking up the rest from reference TRBV7-3 and TRBJ1-2 gives the full variable domain: GAGVSQTPSNKVTEKGKYVELRCDPISGHTALYWYRQSLGQGPEFLIYFQGTGAADDSGLPNDRFFAVRPEGSVSTLKIQRTERGDSAVYLCASSPTDTPANYGYTFGSGTRLTVV.